The sequence of this T cell receptor (beta chain) was determined in a study of shared clonotypes between healthy human individuals. At the level of the study: The donor pool was made up of a couple of women and three men aged 18 to 49. Three CD4 naive, three CD4 memory, two CD8 naive and one CD8 memory plate were used per donor. Study-level points and caveats: The study found roughly 5% of naive CD4 clonotypes shared across four donors.

The germline V gene encodes CDR1 MNHNS and CDR2 SASEGT. Trimming pared 5 bases from V and 4 bases from J, leaving 13 bases between. This CDR3 has 14 residues. Comment on this clone: The antigen is undetermined.

Investigators spread the genomic DNA of each subset evenly over several immunoSEQ plates. Clones were sequenced by immunoSEQ multiplex PCR, and TCRdb holds only the in-frame ones, with some missing. The repertoire includes some 2,000,000 clones, roughly 94% of them detected once, and more than 0.1% sits in the top ten. The chain couples TRBV6-1 to TRBJ2-3; D gene unclear. This TCR was sampled from a man between 18 and 35 years old in good health. Sample: naive CD4+ T cells sorted from blood. The subset here: CD45RA+ positively selected. CDR3 sequence (DNA): TGTGCCAGCAGTCCAGGTCGGGCGGCAGATACGCAGTATTTT. This encodes CASSPGRAADTQYF.